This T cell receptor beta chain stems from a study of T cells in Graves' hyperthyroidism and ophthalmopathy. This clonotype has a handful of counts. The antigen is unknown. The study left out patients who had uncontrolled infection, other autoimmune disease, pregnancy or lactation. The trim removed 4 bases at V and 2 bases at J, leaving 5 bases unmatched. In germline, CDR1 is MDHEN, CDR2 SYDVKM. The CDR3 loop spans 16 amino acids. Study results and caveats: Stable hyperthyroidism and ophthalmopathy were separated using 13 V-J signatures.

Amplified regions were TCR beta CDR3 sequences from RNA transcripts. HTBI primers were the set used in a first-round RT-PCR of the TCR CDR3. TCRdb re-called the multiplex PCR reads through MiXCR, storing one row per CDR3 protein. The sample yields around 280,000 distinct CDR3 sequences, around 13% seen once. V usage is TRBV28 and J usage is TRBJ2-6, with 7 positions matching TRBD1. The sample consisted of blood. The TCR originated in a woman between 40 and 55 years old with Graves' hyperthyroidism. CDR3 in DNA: TGTGCCAGCAGTTCTCCAGGGACAGCTGGGGCCAACGTCCTGACTTTC. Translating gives CASSSPGTAGANVLTF. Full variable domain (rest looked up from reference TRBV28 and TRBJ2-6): DVKVTQSSRYLVKRTGEKVFLECVQDMDHENMFWYRQDPGLGLRLIYFSYDVKMKEKGDIPEGYSVSREKKERFSLILESASTNQTSMYLCASSSPGTAGANVLTFGAGSRLTVL.